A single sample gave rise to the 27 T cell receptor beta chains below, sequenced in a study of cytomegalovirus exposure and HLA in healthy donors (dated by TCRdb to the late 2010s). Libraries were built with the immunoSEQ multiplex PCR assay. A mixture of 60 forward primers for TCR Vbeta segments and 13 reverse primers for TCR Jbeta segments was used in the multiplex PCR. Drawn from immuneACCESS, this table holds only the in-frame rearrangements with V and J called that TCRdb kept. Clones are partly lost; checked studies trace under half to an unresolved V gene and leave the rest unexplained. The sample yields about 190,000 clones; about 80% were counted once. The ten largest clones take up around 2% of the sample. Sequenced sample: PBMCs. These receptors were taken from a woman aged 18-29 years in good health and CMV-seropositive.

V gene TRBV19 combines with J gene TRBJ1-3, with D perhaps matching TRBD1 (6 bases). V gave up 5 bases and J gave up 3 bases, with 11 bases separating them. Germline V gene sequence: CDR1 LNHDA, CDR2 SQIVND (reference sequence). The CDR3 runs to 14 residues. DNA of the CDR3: TGTGCCAGTAGTTTCGGGGGGCATGGAAACACCATATATTTT. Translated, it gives CASSFGGHGNTIYF.

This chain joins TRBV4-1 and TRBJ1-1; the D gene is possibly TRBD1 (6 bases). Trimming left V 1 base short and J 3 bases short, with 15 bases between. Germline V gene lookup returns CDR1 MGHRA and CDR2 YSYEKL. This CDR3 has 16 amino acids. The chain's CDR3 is CASSQAGGAADTEAFF. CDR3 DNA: TGCGCCAGCAGCCAAGCCGGGGGGGCCGCTGACACTGAAGCTTTCTTT.

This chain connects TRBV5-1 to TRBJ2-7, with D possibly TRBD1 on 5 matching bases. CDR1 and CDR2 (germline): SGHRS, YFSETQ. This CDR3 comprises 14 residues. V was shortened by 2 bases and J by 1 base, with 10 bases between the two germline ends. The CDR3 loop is CASSFDSRSYEQYV. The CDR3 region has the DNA TGCGCCAGCAGCTTTGACAGTCGATCCTACGAGCAGTACGTC.

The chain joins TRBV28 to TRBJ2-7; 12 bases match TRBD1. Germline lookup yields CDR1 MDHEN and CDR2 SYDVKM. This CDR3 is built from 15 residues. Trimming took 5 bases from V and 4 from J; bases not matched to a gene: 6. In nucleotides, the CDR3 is TGTGCCAGCAGTCCGGGACAGGGGGCGATATACGAGCAGTACTTC. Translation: CASSPGQGAIYEQYF.

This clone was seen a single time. The CDR3 is CASSPDKNYGYTF. CDR3 sequence (DNA): TGTGCCAGCAGTCCAGACAAGAACTATGGCTACACCTTC. This chain connects TRBV14 to TRBJ1-2, with D unclear. The ends were cut back, 6 bases at V and 2 bases at J, with 10 bases in the middle. This CDR3 is 13 amino acids long. Germline lookup yields CDR1 SGHDN and CDR2 FVKESK.

The CDR3 region is CASSSGGLAGPNEQFF. CDR3 bases: TGCGCCAGCAGCTCGGGCGGACTAGCGGGTCCCAATGAGCAGTTCTTC. V gene TRBV5-1 combines with J gene TRBJ2-1, with 11 bases that match TRBD2. V was clipped by 3 bases and J by 6 bases; unmatched bases: 8. The CDR3 runs to 16 residues. The germline gives CDR1 SGHRS, CDR2 YFSETQ.

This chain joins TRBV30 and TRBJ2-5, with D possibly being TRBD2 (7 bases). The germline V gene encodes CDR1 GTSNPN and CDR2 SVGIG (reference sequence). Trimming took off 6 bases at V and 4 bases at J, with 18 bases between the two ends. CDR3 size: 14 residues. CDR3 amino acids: CACTRGRGGETQYF. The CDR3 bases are TGTGCCTGCACGAGGGGAAGGGGGGGAGAGACCCAGTACTTC.

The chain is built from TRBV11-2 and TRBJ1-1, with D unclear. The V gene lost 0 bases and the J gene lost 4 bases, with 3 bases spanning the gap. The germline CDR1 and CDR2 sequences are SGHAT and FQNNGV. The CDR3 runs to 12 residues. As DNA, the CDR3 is TGTGCCAGCAGCTTAGAGGCCACTGAAGCTTTCTTT. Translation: CASSLEATEAFF.

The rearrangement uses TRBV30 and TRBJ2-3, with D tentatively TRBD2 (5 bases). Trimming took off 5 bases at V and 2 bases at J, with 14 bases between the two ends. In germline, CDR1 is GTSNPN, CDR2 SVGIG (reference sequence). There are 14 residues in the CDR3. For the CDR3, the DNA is TGTGCCTGGGAAGACGACTATCCCACAGATACGCAGTATTTT. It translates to CAWEDDYPTDTQYF.

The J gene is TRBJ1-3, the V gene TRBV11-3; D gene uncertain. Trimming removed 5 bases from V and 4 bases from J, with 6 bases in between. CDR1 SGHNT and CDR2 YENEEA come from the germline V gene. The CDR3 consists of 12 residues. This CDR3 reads CASSPSGNTIYF. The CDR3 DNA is TGTGCCAGCAGCCCTAGCGGAAACACCATATATTTT.

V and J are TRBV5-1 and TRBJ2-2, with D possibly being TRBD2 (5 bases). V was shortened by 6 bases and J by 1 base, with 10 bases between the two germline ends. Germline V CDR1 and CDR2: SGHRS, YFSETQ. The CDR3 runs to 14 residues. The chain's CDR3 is CASKVAGNTGELFF. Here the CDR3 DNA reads TGCGCCAGCAAGGTCGCGGGGAACACCGGGGAGCTGTTTTTT.

The CDR3 coding sequence is TGTGCCAGCGGCACAGGGAACACTGAAGCTTTCTTT. Protein: CASGTGNTEAFF. This rearrangement joins TRBV2 to TRBJ1-1, with D possibly being TRBD1 (5 bases). The CDR3 is 12 amino acids. V lost 8 bases and J 1 base, leaving 8 bases between the germline ends. Germline loops: CDR1 SNHLY, CDR2 FYNNEI.

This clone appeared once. The CDR3 here is CASSWRDRRGNEQYF. The DNA for the CDR3 is TGTGCCAGCAGTTGGAGGGACAGGAGGGGAAACGAGCAGTACTTC. The chain combines TRBV28 with TRBJ2-7; 8 positions match TRBD1. The CDR3 extends over 15 amino acids. V was pared by 4 bases and J by 5 bases, with 10 bases of the junction left unmatched. The germline V gene encodes CDR1 MDHEN and CDR2 SYDVKM.

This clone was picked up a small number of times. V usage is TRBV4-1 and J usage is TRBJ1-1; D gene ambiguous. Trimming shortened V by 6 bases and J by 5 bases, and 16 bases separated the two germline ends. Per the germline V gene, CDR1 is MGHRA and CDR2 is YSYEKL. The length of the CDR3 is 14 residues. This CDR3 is CASSPGPGRTEAFF. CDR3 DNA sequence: TGCGCCAGCAGTCCCGGACCCGGGAGGACTGAAGCTTTCTTT.

In DNA form, the CDR3 reads TGTGCCAGCAGCGAAATAGGGGGCGGTGGCTACACCTTC. Its translation: CASSEIGGGGYTF. The chain carries TRBV2 and TRBJ1-2; 7 bases match TRBD1. V lost 6 bases, J lost 7 bases, and 8 bases stayed unmatched. Germline-derived CDR1 and CDR2 are SNHLY and FYNNEI. The CDR3 consists of 13 residues.

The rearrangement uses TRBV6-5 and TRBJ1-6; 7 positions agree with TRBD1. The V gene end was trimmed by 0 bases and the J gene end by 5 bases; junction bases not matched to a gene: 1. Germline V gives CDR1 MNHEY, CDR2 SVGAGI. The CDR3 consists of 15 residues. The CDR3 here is CASSYSTGNNSPLHF. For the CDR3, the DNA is TGTGCCAGCAGTTACTCGACAGGGAATAATTCACCCCTCCACTTT.

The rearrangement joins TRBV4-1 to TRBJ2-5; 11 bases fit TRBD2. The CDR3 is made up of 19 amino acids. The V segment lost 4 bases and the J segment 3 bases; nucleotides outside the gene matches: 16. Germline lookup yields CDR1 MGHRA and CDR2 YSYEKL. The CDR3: CASSPARLAGRGEKETQYF. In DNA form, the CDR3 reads TGCGCCAGCAGCCCCGCTCGACTAGCGGGGAGAGGAGAAAAAGAGACCCAGTACTTC.

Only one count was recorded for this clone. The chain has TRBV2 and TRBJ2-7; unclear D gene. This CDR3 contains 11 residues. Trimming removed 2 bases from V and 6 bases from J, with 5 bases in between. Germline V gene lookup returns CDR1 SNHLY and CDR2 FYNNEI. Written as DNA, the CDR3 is TGTGCCAGCAGTGAACTCCGCGAGCAGTACTTC. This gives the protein CASSELREQYF.

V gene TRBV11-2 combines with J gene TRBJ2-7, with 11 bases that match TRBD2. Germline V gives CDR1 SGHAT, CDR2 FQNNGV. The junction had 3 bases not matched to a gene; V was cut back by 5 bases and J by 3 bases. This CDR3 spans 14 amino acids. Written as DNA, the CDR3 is TGTGCCAGCAGCGTCGGGACTAGCGGCTACGAGCAGTACTTC. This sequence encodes CASSVGTSGYEQYF. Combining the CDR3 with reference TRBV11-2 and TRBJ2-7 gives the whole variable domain EAGVAQSPRYKIIEKRQSVAFWCNPISGHATLYWYQQILGQGPKLLIQFQNNGVVDDSQLPKDRFSAERLKGVDSTLKIQPAKLEDSAVYLCASSVGTSGYEQYFGPGTRLTVT.

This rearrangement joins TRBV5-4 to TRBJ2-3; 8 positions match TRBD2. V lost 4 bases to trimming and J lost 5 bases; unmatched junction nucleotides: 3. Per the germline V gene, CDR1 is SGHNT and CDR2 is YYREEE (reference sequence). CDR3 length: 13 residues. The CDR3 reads CASSAAGGDTQYF. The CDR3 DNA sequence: TGTGCCAGCAGCGCGGCGGGGGGAGATACGCAGTATTTT.

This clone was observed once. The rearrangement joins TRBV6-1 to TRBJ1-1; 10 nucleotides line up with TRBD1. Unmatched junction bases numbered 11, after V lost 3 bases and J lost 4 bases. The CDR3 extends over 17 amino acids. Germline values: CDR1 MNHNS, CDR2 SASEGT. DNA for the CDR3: TGTGCCAGCAGTGAGGTCCCGGGACAGGGGAGGGGCACTGAAGCTTTCTTT. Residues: CASSEVPGQGRGTEAFF.

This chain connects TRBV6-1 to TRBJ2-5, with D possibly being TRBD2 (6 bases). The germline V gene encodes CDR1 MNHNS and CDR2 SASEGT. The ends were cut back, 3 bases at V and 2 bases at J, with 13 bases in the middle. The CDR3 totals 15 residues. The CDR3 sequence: CASSDTPGEQETQYF. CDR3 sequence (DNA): TGTGCCAGCAGTGACACCCCGGGGGAGCAAGAGACCCAGTACTTC.

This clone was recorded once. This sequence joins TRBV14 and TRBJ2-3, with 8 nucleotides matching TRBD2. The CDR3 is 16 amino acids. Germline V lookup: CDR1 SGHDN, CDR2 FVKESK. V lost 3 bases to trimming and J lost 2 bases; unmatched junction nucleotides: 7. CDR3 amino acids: CASSHFSGANTDTQYF. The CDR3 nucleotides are TGTGCCAGCAGCCATTTTAGCGGGGCAAACACAGATACGCAGTATTTT. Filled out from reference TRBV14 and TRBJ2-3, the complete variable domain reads EAGVTQFPSHSVIEKGQTVTLRCDPISGHDNLYWYRRVMGKEIKFLLHFVKESKQDESGMPNNRFLAERTGGTYSTLKVQPAELEDSGVYFCASSHFSGANTDTQYFGPGTRLTVL.

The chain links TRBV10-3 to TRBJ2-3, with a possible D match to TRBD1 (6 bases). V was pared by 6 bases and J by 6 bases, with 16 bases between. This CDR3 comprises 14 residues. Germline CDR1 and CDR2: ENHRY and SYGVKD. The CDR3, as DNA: TGTGCCATCAGGTACCAGGGGCCTCGGGATACGCAGTATTTT. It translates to CAIRYQGPRDTQYF.

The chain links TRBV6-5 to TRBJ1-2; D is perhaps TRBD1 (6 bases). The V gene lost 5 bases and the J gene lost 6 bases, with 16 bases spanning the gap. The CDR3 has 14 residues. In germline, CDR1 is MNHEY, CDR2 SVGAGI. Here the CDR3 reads CASSTGFRGDGYTF. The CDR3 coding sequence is TGTGCCAGCAGTACAGGGTTTAGGGGTGATGGCTACACCTTC.

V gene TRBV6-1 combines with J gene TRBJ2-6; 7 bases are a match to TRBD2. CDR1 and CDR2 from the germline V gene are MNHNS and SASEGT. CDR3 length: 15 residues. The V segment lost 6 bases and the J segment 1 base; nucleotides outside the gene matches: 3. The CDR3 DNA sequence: TGTGCCAGCAGACCCGGGAGGTCTGGGGCCAACGTCCTGACTTTC. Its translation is CASRPGRSGANVLTF.

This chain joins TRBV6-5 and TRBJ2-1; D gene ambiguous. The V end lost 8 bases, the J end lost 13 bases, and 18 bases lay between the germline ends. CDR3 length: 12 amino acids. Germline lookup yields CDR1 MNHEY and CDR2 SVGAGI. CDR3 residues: CASGPNDSNQFF. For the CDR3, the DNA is TGTGCCAGCGGGCCCAACGATAGTAATCAGTTCTTC.